This TCR beta chain was obtained from a study of PD-1 blockade in classical Hodgkin lymphoma. Overall study: Patients were given intravenous nivolumab, 3 mg/kg, every 2 weeks. Study-wide points: Excluded were patients who started nivolumab under 1 year after ASCT, a group that had lower diversity. Only CD4+ TCR diversity, not CD8+, had risen significantly by C4D1.

Relapses following autologous stem cell transplantation were seen in all patients, with brentuximab vedotin exposure varying. Generated by immunoSEQ multiplex PCR, the TCRdb table keeps only in-frame clones and is missing some. The sample holds around 20,000 clones; around 77% are singletons and the top ten take roughly 15%. V was cut by 1 base and J by 6 bases, with 2 bases left in between. Germline CDR1 and CDR2: SGHAT and FQNNGV. This CDR3 region has 11 residues. With regard to this clone: Its specificity is unknown.

This TCR was recovered from a human donor with classical Hodgkin lymphoma. The source was peripheral blood mononuclear cells (PBMCs), collected before the second cycle of nivolumab. The rearrangement uses TRBV11-2 and TRBJ2-3, with D unresolved. CDR3: CASSLGDTQYF. The CDR3 region has the DNA TGTGCCAGCAGCTTAGGGGATACGCAGTATTTT.